This passage covers 17 T cell receptor beta chains from one sample sequenced in a study of shared clonotypes between healthy human individuals. The table came from immunoSEQ multiplex PCR; TCRdb's copy has only in-frame clones and leaves some out. Among roughly 330,000 clones listed, roughly 70% were seen once. What was sequenced was memory CD4+ T cells sorted from blood. As for subset: CD45RA-negative fraction. The receptors come from a man aged 30 to 39 in good health.

CDR3 in amino acids: CASSPPPPTYEQYF. The CDR3 DNA is TGTGCCAGCTCACCCCCCCCACCTACCTACGAGCAGTACTTC. The chain joins TRBV18 to TRBJ2-7; unclear D gene. Germline V gene data show CDR1 as KGHSH and CDR2 as LQKENI. This CDR3 contains 14 residues. With 3 bases removed from V and 2 bases from J, the gap between germline ends came to 11 bases.

V is TRBV2 and J is TRBJ2-4; 10 bases agree with TRBD2. Per germline, CDR1 SNHLY and CDR2 FYNNEI. The CDR3 covers 17 residues. The trim removed 3 bases at V and 3 bases at J, leaving 8 bases unmatched. The CDR3 loop reads CASSEGSGRAVKNIQYF. The CDR3 DNA follows: TGTGCCAGCAGTGAGGGGAGCGGGAGGGCCGTCAAAAACATTCAGTACTTC.

The rearrangement joins TRBV7-9 to TRBJ2-1; tentatively, D is TRBD1 (8 bases). This CDR3 has 12 residues. Trimming cost V 1 base and J 14 bases, with 12 bases left between them. Germline V gives CDR1 SEHNR, CDR2 FQNEAQ (reference sequence). CDR3 nucleotide sequence: TGTGCCAGCAGCTTAGGAACAGGGGGGGAGTTCTTC. This encodes CASSLGTGGEFF.

V and J are TRBV7-3 and TRBJ2-1; D is unclear. V shed 5 bases and J shed 0 bases, with 11 bases lying between them. Germline values: CDR1 SGHTA, CDR2 FQGTGA. The CDR3 loop spans 15 amino acids. CDR3 sequence (DNA): TGTGCCAGCAGCGGTTACAAAAGCTCCTACAATGAGCAGTTCTTC. Its protein is CASSGYKSSYNEQFF.

CDR3 nucleotide sequence: TGTGCCAGCAGCTTAGTTACTTCCGAGCAGTACTTC. Translation: CASSLVTSEQYF. The chain is built from TRBV7-2 and TRBJ2-7; D gene unclear. With 1 base removed from V and 6 bases from J, the gap between germline ends came to 7 bases. Germline V gives CDR1 SGHTA, CDR2 FQGNSA. CDR3 length: 12 amino acids.

The chain carries TRBV6-6 and TRBJ2-2; possibly TRBD2 for D (6 bases). The germline V gene encodes CDR1 MNHNY and CDR2 SVGAGI (reference sequence). The CDR3 sequence is 16 residues long. The germline V and J ends were trimmed by 6 bases and 5 bases, with 19 bases remaining between them. CDR3 residues: CASSWGLRDGTGELFF. DNA of the CDR3: TGTGCCAGCAGCTGGGGATTGCGGGATGGAACCGGGGAGCTGTTTTTT.

The chain couples TRBV5-4 to TRBJ1-5, with D maybe TRBD1 (5 bases). CDR1 is SGHNT and CDR2 is YYREEE in the germline V gene (reference sequence). The V gene lost 1 base and the J gene lost 5 bases, with 13 bases spanning the gap. This CDR3 is built from 15 residues. The CDR3 DNA reads TGTGCCAGCAGCTTGTTCCGGGGCCCTCATCAGCCCCAGCATTTT. This gives the protein CASSLFRGPHQPQHF.

This clone was detected only a few times. The chain carries TRBV5-4 and TRBJ2-7, with a possible D match to TRBD1 (5 bases). CDR3 length equals 13 residues. Germline loops: CDR1 SGHNT, CDR2 YYREEE (reference sequence). V lost 2 bases and J lost 2, with 8 bases in between. The CDR3 bases are TGTGCCAGCAGCTTTCACAGGACCTACGAGCAGTACTTC. It translates to CASSFHRTYEQYF.

This clone has a handful of counts. This sequence may be a read error, since a much larger clone differs from it by one base. V usage is TRBV5-1 and J usage is TRBJ1-1, with 7 positions matching TRBD1. This CDR3 region has 14 residues. CDR1 is SGHRS, CDR2 YFSETQ, per germline. The ends lost 3 bases at V and 0 bases at J; junction bases unmatched: 2. For the CDR3, the DNA is TGCGCCAGCAGCTCGGGACAGATGAACACTGAAGCTTTCTTT. Translation: CASSSGQMNTEAFF.

This chain uses TRBV28 with TRBJ1-2; D is unclear. Germline-derived CDR1 and CDR2 are MDHEN and SYDVKM. The CDR3 extends over 13 amino acids. V was cut by 6 bases and J by 5 bases, with 13 bases left in between. The CDR3 coding sequence is TGTGCCAGCAGCCCTCAGACCCTTTATGGCTACACCTTC. Translated, it gives CASSPQTLYGYTF.

This clone appeared a single time. The chain employs TRBV30 and TRBJ1-2; no clear D gene. Trimming left V 0 bases short and J 6 bases short, with 8 bases between. The CDR3 covers 12 residues. CDR1 and CDR2 from the germline V gene are GTSNPN and SVGIG (reference sequence). The CDR3 nucleotides are TGTGCCTGGAGTGTACTGGGCCATGGCTACACCTTC. The encoded protein is CAWSVLGHGYTF.

This chain joins TRBV7-2 and TRBJ2-3; D is ambiguous. V lost 2 bases, J lost 3 bases, and 0 bases lay in between. CDR1 and CDR2 from the germline V gene are SGHTA and FQGNSA. The CDR3 covers 11 residues. CDR3 protein: CASSLTDTQYF. The CDR3 coding sequence is TGTGCCAGCAGCTTAACAGATACGCAGTATTTT.

The chain uses TRBV7-2 and TRBJ2-2; D not certain. The CDR3 runs 14 residues. The germline CDR1 and CDR2 sequences are SGHTA and FQGNSA. V was pared by 3 bases and J by 1 base, with 6 bases between. The CDR3 here is CASSFGWNTGELFF. The CDR3 nucleotides read TGTGCCAGCAGCTTCGGCTGGAACACCGGGGAGCTGTTTTTT.

The chain is built from TRBV19 and TRBJ1-1; possible D gene TRBD1, 5 bases. Germline CDR1 reads LNHDA; CDR2 reads SQIVND (reference sequence). Trimming removed 4 bases at V and 5 bases at J, with 14 bases between. The CDR3 loop spans 14 amino acids. For the CDR3, the DNA is TGTGCCAGTAGTAAAAACAGAGCAGGGACTGAAGCTTTCTTT. Amino acid sequence: CASSKNRAGTEAFF.

This clone was counted at least ten times. The chain has TRBV28 and TRBJ2-2; D might be TRBD1 or TRBD2, each matching 5 bases. The CDR3 has 14 residues. Trimming removed 5 bases from V and 0 bases from J, with 7 bases in between. Germline values: CDR1 MDHEN, CDR2 SYDVKM. DNA for the CDR3: TGTGCCAGCAGTCCGGGACCGAACACCGGGGAGCTGTTTTTT. Amino acids: CASSPGPNTGELFF. The whole variable domain, filled in from reference TRBV28 and TRBJ2-2, reads DVKVTQSSRYLVKRTGEKVFLECVQDMDHENMFWYRQDPGLGLRLIYFSYDVKMKEKGDIPEGYSVSREKKERFSLILESASTNQTSMYLCASSPGPNTGELFFGEGSRLTVL.

The chain has TRBV5-1 and TRBJ1-1; perhaps TRBD1 as D (5 bases). The germline gives CDR1 SGHRS, CDR2 YFSETQ. This CDR3 is built from 16 residues. V was pared by 0 bases and J by 2 bases, with 14 bases between. CDR3 protein: CASSLGPMTVNTEAFF. CDR3 DNA: TGCGCCAGCAGCTTGGGGCCCATGACAGTTAACACTGAAGCTTTCTTT.

This chain connects TRBV9 to TRBJ2-7; 9 bases match TRBD1. Per the germline V gene, CDR1 is SGDLS and CDR2 is YYNGEE. V gave up 3 bases and J gave up 6 bases; unmatched junction bases: 1. The CDR3 is 12 amino acids. CDR3: CASSATGGEQYF. CDR3 in DNA: TGTGCCAGCAGCGCGACAGGGGGCGAGCAGTACTTC.